This TCR beta chain is drawn from a study of shared clonotypes between healthy human individuals. The CDR3 spans 12 residues. With 7 bases removed from V and 7 bases from J, the gap between germline ends came to 11 bases. Germline V gene lookup returns CDR1 MDHEN and CDR2 SYDVKM. TCRdb's table, derived via immunoSEQ multiplex PCR, lists solely in-frame clones and lacks some. The profile shows 800,000 to 1,200,000 clones, around 82% of them singletons. The investigators split CD4+ cells into a CD45RA+ naive subset and a CD45RA-negative memory subset. The chain carries TRBV28 and TRBJ2-1, with D unclear. The source is a man aged 18 to 35 in good health. Some clones in this sample may be carry-over from other donors' samples. The sample consisted of memory CD4+ T cells from PBMCs. Subset: CD45RA-negative fraction. CDR3 coding DNA: TGTGCCAGCACCCAAAGTCTGAATGAGCAGTTCTTC. It specifies CASTQSLNEQFF.